This T cell receptor beta chain is drawn from a study of blood T cell repertoires in COVID-19 (TCRdb year 2020). Regarding the research as a whole: The collaborator samples originated in the United States, Italy and Spain and spanned the acute and convalescent phases of COVID-19. The prospective study material was composed of cDNA or gDNA derived from T cells, B-cell-depleted T cells, or PBMCs. The dataset comprised deeply sampled blood TCRbeta repertoires from subjects exposed to, actively infected with, or recovered from COVID-19. A freely available public database, intended as a resource for researchers studying the immune response to SARS-CoV-2, is where the repertoires were released. Samples were obtained from the ongoing ImmuneRACE study (first 160 participants) and from about 1,300 subjects provided by 6 global collaborators. A de-identified subject ID, COVID-19 status, age in years and sex were almost always included in the sample metadata. Where HLA class I and class II types were available, the types were taken from metadata supplied by the sample provider, not from assay-based typing.

Results the study describes overall, beyond this receptor: The amount of clinical and demographic metadata varied by source and participant and was provided uncurated.

The CDR3 runs 15 residues from the cysteine to the phenylalanine. Just CDR3 DNA is preserved here, 45 bases in frame from base 1. At the junction V is shortened by 0 bases and J by 1 base, with 9 bases in between. CDR1 and CDR2, per the germline V gene, are KGHSH and LQKENI. Concerning this clone itself: No cognate antigen has been identified for it. No clone much larger than this one lies a single base away; base qualities are absent.

TCRbeta CDR3 regions were amplified from genomic DNA using the immunoSEQ Assay, a bias-controlled multiplex PCR. From the authors' description of their analysis: Nucleated cell counts per sample were estimated from amplification of reference gene primers within the assay. To quantify the absolute abundance of each unique TCRbeta CDR3 rearrangement, sequence reads were collapsed and filtered. For each sample, productive Simpson clonality was calculated as the square root of Simpson's diversity index over productive rearrangements. In its TCRdb copy, this immuneACCESS table keeps in-frame sequences only and misses some clones. Where compared with another copy, unresolved V genes explain less than half of these, and the others have no known cause. Clone size and the V and J calls come from that table; the DNA yielded D and trimming. In all, the sample holds approximately 350,000 clones, and over 70% of those were seen once. Clones ranked in the top ten supply 6% to 7% of the sample.

At one collaborating source in Seattle, patients were enrolled during active infection and were followed longitudinally through the course of disease. The collaborating institutions used their own protocols to collect whole blood in K2EDTA tubes. For TCRbeta analysis, collaborators shipped samples in one of three forms: frozen whole blood, isolated PBMCs, or DNA extracted from either of those sample types. Sequencing used peripheral blood. The source of this sequence is a woman between 45 and 60 years old with COVID-19, enrolled during active disease. The chain joins TRBV18 to TRBJ1-1, with the D gene uncertain. Read as DNA, the sequence is TGTGCCAGCTCACCACCCTCCCGGGGGAACACTGAAGCTTTCTTT. This is translated as CASSPPSRGNTEAFF.